This TCR beta chain came from a study of T-cell reconstitution after alpha-beta-depleted transplantation in children. In this sample, this clonotype turned up a few times. A much larger clone differs from this one at a single base, so this may be a read error. The TCRbeta library incorporated unique molecular identifiers. One entry per CDR3 protein results from TCRdb running MiXCR on the PCR reads. The data contain some 200,000 distinct CDR3 sequences, 8% to 9.5% of them singletons. The ends were cut back, 6 bases at V and 0 bases at J, with 9 bases in the middle. The CDR3 sequence is 14 residues long. CDR1 and CDR2 (germline): MNHNS, SASEGT.

The TCR sequence derives from a human donor who donated a stem cell graft to a child with acute lymphoblastic leukemia. The source material was PBMCs from the stem cell graft donor, sampled from the stem cell graft. This chain uses TRBV6-1 with TRBJ1-5; D perhaps matches TRBD1 (5 bases). The chain's CDR3 is CASSATDSNQPQHF. The CDR3 bases are TGTGCCAGCAGCGCGACAGATAGCAATCAGCCCCAGCATTTT.